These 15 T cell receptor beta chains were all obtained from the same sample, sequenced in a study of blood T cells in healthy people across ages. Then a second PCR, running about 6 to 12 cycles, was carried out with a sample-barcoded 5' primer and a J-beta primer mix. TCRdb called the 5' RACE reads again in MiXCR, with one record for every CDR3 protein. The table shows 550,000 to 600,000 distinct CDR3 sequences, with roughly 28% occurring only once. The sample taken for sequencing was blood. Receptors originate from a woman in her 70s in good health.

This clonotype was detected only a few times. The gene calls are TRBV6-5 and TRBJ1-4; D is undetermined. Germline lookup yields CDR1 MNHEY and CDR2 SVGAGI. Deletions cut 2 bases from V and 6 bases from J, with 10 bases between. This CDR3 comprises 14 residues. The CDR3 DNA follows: TGTGCCAGCAGTTACCTGGGCCCGTATGAAAAACTGTTTTTT. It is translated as CASSYLGPYEKLFF.

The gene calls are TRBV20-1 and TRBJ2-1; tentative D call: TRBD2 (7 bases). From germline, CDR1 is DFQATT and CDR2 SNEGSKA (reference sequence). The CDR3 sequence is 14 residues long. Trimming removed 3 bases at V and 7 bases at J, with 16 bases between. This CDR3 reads CSAREGGASNEQFF. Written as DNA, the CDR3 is TGCAGTGCTAGGGAGGGGGGGGCGAGTAATGAGCAGTTCTTC.

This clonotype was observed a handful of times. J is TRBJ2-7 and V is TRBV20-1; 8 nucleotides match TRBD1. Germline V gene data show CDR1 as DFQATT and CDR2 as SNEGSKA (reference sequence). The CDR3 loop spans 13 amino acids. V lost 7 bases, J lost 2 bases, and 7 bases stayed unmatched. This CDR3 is CSVRRTGTYEQYF. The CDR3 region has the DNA TGCAGTGTAAGAAGGACAGGGACCTACGAGCAGTACTTC.

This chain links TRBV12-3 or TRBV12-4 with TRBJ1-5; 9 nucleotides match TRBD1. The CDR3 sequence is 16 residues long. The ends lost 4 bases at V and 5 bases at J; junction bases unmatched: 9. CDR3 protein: CASSSTQGAGYQPQHF. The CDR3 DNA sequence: TGTGCCAGCAGTTCGACACAGGGGGCAGGGTATCAGCCCCAGCATTTT.

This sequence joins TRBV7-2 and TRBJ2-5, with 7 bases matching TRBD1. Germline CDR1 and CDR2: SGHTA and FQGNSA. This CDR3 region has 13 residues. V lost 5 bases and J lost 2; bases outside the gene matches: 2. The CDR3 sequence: CASSQTGQETQYF. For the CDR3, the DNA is TGTGCCAGCAGCCAGACAGGGCAAGAGACCCAGTACTTC.

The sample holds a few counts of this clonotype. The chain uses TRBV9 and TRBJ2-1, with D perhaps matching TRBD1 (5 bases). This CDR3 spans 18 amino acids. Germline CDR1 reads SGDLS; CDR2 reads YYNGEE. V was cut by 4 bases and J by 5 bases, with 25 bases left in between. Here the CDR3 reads CASSPQQGYVFQDNEQFF. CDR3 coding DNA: TGTGCCAGCAGCCCTCAGCAGGGCTACGTTTTTCAAGACAATGAGCAGTTCTTC.

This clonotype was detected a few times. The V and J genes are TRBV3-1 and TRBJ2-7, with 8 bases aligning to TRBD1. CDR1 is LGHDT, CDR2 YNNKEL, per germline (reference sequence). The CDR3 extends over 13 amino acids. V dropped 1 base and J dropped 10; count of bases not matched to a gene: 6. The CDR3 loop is CASSQAQTGVQYF. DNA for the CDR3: TGTGCCAGCAGCCAAGCTCAGACAGGGGTACAGTACTTC.

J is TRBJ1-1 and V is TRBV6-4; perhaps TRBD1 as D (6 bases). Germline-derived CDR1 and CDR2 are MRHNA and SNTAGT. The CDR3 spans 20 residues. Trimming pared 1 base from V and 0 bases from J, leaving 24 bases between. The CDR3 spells CASSDFGKIPDRDMNTEAFF. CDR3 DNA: TGTGCCAGCAGTGACTTTGGCAAAATTCCTGACCGGGACATGAACACTGAAGCTTTCTTT.

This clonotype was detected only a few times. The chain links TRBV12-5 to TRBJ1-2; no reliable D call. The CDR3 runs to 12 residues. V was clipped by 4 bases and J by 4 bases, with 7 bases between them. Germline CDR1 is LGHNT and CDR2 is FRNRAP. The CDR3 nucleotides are TGTGCTAGTGGTTCCGGGTTCTATGGCTACACCTTC. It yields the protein CASGSGFYGYTF.

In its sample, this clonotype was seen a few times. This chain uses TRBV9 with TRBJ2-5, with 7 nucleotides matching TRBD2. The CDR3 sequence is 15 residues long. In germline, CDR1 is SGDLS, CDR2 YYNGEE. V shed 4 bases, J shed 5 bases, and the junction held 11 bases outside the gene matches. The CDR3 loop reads CASSPAAGVGETQYF. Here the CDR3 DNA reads TGTGCCAGCAGCCCAGCCGCGGGGGTCGGGGAGACCCAGTACTTC.

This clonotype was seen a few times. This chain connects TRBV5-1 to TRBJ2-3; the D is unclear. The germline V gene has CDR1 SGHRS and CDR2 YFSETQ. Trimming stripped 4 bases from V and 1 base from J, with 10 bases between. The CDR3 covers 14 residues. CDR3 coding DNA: TGCGCCAGCAGCAGCAGCACAGGCACAGATACGCAGTATTTT. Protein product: CASSSSTGTDTQYF.

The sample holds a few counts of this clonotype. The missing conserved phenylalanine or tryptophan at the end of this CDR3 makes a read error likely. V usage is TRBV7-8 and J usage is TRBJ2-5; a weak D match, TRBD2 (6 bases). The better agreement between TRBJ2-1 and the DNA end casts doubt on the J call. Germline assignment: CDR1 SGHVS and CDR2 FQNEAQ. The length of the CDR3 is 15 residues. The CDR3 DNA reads TGTGCCAGCAGCTTAGCAGGGCTAGCGTACAATGAGCAGTTCCTC. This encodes CASSLAGLAYNEQFL.

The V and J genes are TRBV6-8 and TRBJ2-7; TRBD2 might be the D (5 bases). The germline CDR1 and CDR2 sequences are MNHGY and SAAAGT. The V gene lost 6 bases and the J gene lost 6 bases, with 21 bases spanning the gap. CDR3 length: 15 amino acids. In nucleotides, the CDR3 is TGTGCCAGCAGCTCCATAGCGCCGAGAGAAGGCGAGCAGTACTTC. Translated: CASSSIAPREGEQYF.

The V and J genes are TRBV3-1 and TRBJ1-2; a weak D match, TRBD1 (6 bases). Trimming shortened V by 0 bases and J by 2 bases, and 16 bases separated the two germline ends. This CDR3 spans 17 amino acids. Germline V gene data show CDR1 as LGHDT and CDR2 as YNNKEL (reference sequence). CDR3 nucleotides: TGTGCCAGCAGCCAAGAACAGGGCCACAGGATGAACTATGGCTACACCTTC. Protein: CASSQEQGHRMNYGYTF.

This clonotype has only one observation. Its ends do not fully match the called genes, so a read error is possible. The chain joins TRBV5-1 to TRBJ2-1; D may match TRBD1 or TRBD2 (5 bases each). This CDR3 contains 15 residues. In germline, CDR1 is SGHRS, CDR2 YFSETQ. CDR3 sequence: CASNLPGRPYNEQFF. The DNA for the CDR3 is TGTGCCAGCAACTTACCGGGACGGCCCTACAATGAGCAGTTCTTC.